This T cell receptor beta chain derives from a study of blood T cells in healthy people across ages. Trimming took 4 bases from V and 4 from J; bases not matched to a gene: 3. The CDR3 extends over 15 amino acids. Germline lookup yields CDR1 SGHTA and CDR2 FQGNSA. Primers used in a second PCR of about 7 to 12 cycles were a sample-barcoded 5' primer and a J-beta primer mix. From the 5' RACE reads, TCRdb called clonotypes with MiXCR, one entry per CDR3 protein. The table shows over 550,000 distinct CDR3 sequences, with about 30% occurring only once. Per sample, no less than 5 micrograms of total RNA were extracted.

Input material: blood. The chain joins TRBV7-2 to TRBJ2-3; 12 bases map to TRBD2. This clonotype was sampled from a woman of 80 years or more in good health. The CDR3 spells CASSWTSGIADTQYF. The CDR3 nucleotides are TGTGCCAGCAGCTGGACTAGCGGGATCGCAGATACGCAGTATTTT.